This TCR beta chain was sequenced for a study of blood T cell repertoires in COVID-19. Study-wide background: Collection of acute and convalescent COVID-19 samples took place in the United States, Italy and Spain. Sources were T cells, B-cell-depleted T cells, or PBMCs; the material itself was cDNA or gDNA.

J lost 0 bases, V lost 5 bases, and 3 bases had no gene match. There are 14 residues in the CDR3. CDR1 is SGHTA and CDR2 is FQGNSA in the germline V gene. There are a few counts of this clone. How the authors handled the data: Reference gene primer amplification gave nucleated cell count estimates. Using immunoSEQ multiplex PCR, the repertoire was profiled, and TCRdb retains in-frame clones only, with some absent. V, J and clone size are taken as reported in that table, and D and trimming were inferred from the DNA itself. The sample has tens of thousands of clones, 90% seen once; the top ten hold over 1.5%.

The specimen sequenced was peripheral blood. The V gene is TRBV7-2, the J gene TRBJ2-7; TRBD1 matches 8 bases. The receptor was isolated from a man aged 55 to 70 with acute or convalescent COVID-19. The CDR3 is CASSRDRSSYEQYF. DNA for the CDR3: TGTGCCAGCAGCCGGGACAGGAGCTCCTACGAGCAGTACTTC.